Listed below are T cell receptor beta chains from one sample, sequenced in a study of shared clonotypes between healthy human individuals. Here immunoSEQ multiplex PCR was the method, and the copy in TCRdb shows in-frame clones only, minus some. The profile shows 2 million or so clones, about 95% of them singletons. Sequenced input: naive CD8+ T cells sorted from blood. These TCRs come from a man aged 18 to 30 in good health. CDR3s include the opening cysteine and the closing phenylalanine or tryptophan. A D gene is named only where the DNA matches it firmly. Size is omitted from some rows. Given values are once, few, many or a class for expanded clones.

15	NA	NA	TRBV27	TRBJ1-3	TGTGCCAGCAGTTTATCTGGGGGATCTGGAAACACCATATATTTT	CASSLSGGSGNTIYF
14	NA	NA	TRBV9	TRBJ2-5	TGTGCCAGCAGCCCCCTCGGGCTACAAGAGACCCAGTACTTC	CASSPLGLQETQYF
14	NA	NA	TRBV2	TRBJ2-7	TGTGCCAGCAGGCCGGGGCCAGGCTGGCTCGAGCAGTACTTC	CASRPGPGWLEQYF
12	NA	once	TRBV28	TRBJ1-5	TGTGCCAGCAGCTCACCGAATCAGCCCCAGCATTTT	CASSSPNQPQHF
14	NA	NA	TRBV29-1	TRBJ1-2	TGCAGCGTTGAAGCGAATTCCGGGTTATATGGCTACACCTTC	CSVEANSGLYGYTF
15	TRBD2	NA	TRBV6-5	TRBJ2-5	TGTGCCAGCAGCCCCGCCGGGGGGAGGGCAGAGACCCAGTACTTC	CASSPAGGRAETQYF
12	TRBD1	NA	TRBV29-1	TRBJ2-7	TGCAGCATGGGACAGACCCCCTACGAGCAGTACTTC	CSMGQTPYEQYF
18	TRBD2	NA	TRBV14	TRBJ2-7	TGTGCCAGCAGCCGGAGGACTAGCGGGAGTGTTATTGAGTACGAGCAGTACTTC	CASSRRTSGSVIEYEQYF
14	NA	NA	TRBV7-9	TRBJ1-4	TGTGCCAGCAGCTCCCAGCATACTAATGAAAAACTGTTTTTT	CASSSQHTNEKLFF
15	NA	few	TRBV12-2	TRBJ2-1	TGTGCAAGTCCCCTCCGGGGGGGAGGGAACAATGAGCAGTTCTTC	CASPLRGGGNNEQFF
13	TRBD1	NA	TRBV9	TRBJ1-1	TGTGCCAGCAGCGGGACAGGGCCCACTGAAGCTTTCTTT	CASSGTGPTEAFF
16	TRBD2	NA	TRBV13	TRBJ2-7	TGTGCCAGCAGCTTTCATCCGGCTAGCGGGAGGACCGAGCAGTACTTC	CASSFHPASGRTEQYF
14	TRBD2	NA	TRBV9	TRBJ2-7	TGTGCCAGCAGCCTAGCGGGAGTGGGGTACGAGCAGTACTTC	CASSLAGVGYEQYF
16	TRBD2	NA	TRBV4-2	TRBJ2-7	TGTGCCAGCAGCCAAGATTTGGCGGGGGGGCTTTACGAGCAGTACTTC	CASSQDLAGGLYEQYF
19	NA	NA	TRBV6-4	TRBJ2-7	TGTGCCATCAAACCTTTAAATCGACTAGGCCAGATGTTTGAGGTCGAGCAGTACTTC	CAIKPLNRLGQMFEVEQYF
15	TRBD1	NA	TRBV27	TRBJ1-2	TGTGCCAGCAGTTTGCGGACAGGGCCTGGGGAAGGCTACACCTTC	CASSLRTGPGEGYTF
14	NA	NA	TRBV29-1	TRBJ1-5	TGCAGCGTTGATGGGGGGGAGGGCAATCAGCCCCAGCATTTT	CSVDGGEGNQPQHF
14	NA	NA	TRBV27	TRBJ2-1	TGTGCCAGCAGTTTACGGAACTCCTACAATGAGCAGTTCTTC	CASSLRNSYNEQFF
15	NA	NA	TRBV7-2	TRBJ1-3	TGTGCCAGCAGCTTCGAGGGTCCATCTGGAAACACCATATATTTT	CASSFEGPSGNTIYF
13	NA	NA	TRBV4-1	TRBJ2-7	TGCGCCAGCAGCCAAGGATGGGACTACGAGCAGTACTTC	CASSQGWDYEQYF
11	TRBD2	NA	TRBV29-1	TRBJ2-1	TGCAGCGCTGGACTAGCGGGGGGTACGTTCTTC	CSAGLAGGTFF
13	NA	NA	TRBV18	TRBJ2-7	TGTGCCAGCTCACCGGGGGCCGCCTACGAGCAGTACTTC	CASSPGAAYEQYF
14	TRBD2	NA	TRBV15	TRBJ2-7	TGTGCCACCAGCTCTCTTTATAGCGGGGGCGAGCAGTACTTC	CATSSLYSGGEQYF
15	NA	NA	TRBV30	TRBJ2-1	TGTGCCTGGTCCCTCGAGGCGGGGTTGGGCAATGAGCAGTTCTTC	CAWSLEAGLGNEQFF
16	NA	NA	TRBV2	TRBJ1-2	TGTGCCAGCAGCGGGACGTCAAGGGGCCCTAACTATGGCTACACCTTC	CASSGTSRGPNYGYTF
15	NA	NA	TRBV5-4	TRBJ1-2	TGTGCCAGCACCAGCGACACCCGGGCCAACTATGGCTACACCTTC	CASTSDTRANYGYTF
16	NA	NA	TRBV13	TRBJ1-2	TGTGCCAGCAGCTCCGACTTGGACCTAAAGCCCTATGGCTACACCTTC	CASSSDLDLKPYGYTF
15	NA	NA	TRBV7-9	TRBJ2-5	TGTGCCAGCAGCTTAGAGGGCAACTACCAAGAGACCCAGTACTTC	CASSLEGNYQETQYF
15	NA	few	TRBV18	TRBJ1-1	TGTGCCAGCTCACCCCCGGCGGGGGCTAACACTGAAGCTTTCTTT	CASSPPAGANTEAFF
11	NA	NA	TRBV10-3	TRBJ1-1	TGTGCCATCAGTCCGGGCACTGAAGCTTTCTTT	CAISPGTEAFF
17	TRBD1	NA	TRBV7-9	TRBJ1-2	TGTGCCAGCAGCTTGGGCAGGGGGATACAGTTAATGCCGGGCTACACCTTC	CASSLGRGIQLMPGYTF
15	TRBD1	NA	TRBV6-5	TRBJ1-2	TGTGCCAGCAGTATTTCAGGGGGCGATAACTATGGCTACACCTTC	CASSISGGDNYGYTF
14	NA	NA	TRBV12-5	TRBJ1-2	TGTGCTAGTGGTTTGGTAGGGAGCCTCTATGGCTACACCTTC	CASGLVGSLYGYTF
15	NA	NA	TRBV4-3	TRBJ2-3	TGCGCCAGCAGCCAAGCTACTAGGATCACAGATACGCAGTATTTT	CASSQATRITDTQYF
17	NA	NA	TRBV4-1	TRBJ2-1	TGCGCCAGCAGCCAAGTTGGCTTCGGGGAGAGATGGAATGAGCAGTTCTTC	CASSQVGFGERWNEQFF
15	NA	NA	TRBV4-1	TRBJ1-2	TGCGCCAGCAGCCAAGGCCCAGGGTCGGACTATGGCTACACCTTC	CASSQGPGSDYGYTF
15	NA	NA	TRBV9	TRBJ2-5	TGTGCCAGCAGCTCAGTCCCGGACAGCCAAGAGACCCAGTACTTC	CASSSVPDSQETQYF
12	NA	NA	TRBV30	TRBJ2-1	TGTGCCTGGAGTGTAATTGGGGGTGAGCAGTTCTTC	CAWSVIGGEQFF
13	NA	NA	TRBV7-6	TRBJ1-5	TGTGCCCCCAAGGGCCCTAGCAATCAGCCCCAGCATTTT	CAPKGPSNQPQHF
15	TRBD2	NA	TRBV9	TRBJ2-2	TGTGCCAGCAGCTCACTAGCGGGAGTCACCGGGGAGCTGTTTTTT	CASSSLAGVTGELFF
16	NA	once	TRBV6-5	TRBJ2-5	TGTGCCAGCAGTTACTCGGGATCCGGTTACCAAGAGACCCAGTACTTC	CASSYSGSGYQETQYF
15	TRBD1	NA	TRBV29-1	TRBJ2-3	TGCAGCGTTGAAGAGGGCACAGGGGGACCTGATACGCAGTATTTT	CSVEEGTGGPDTQYF
14	NA	NA	TRBV9	TRBJ1-4	TGTGCCAGCAGCGTAGGAGGAGGGACTGAAAAACTGTTTTTT	CASSVGGGTEKLFF
13	NA	NA	TRBV29-1	TRBJ2-7	TGCAGCGTTGCGGAGTCAGGAGGTTACGAGCAGTACTTC	CSVAESGGYEQYF
11	NA	NA	TRBV25-1	TRBJ2-7	TGTGCCAGCAGTGAACGCTACGAGCAGTACTTC	CASSERYEQYF
13	NA	NA	TRBV6-5	TRBJ2-7	TGTGCCAGCAGTCCAGGACAAGTCTACGAGCAGTACTTC	CASSPGQVYEQYF
13	NA	once	TRBV19	TRBJ2-2	TGTGCCAGTAGTATCTTGGTGGCCGGGGAGCTGTTTTTT	CASSILVAGELFF
15	NA	NA	TRBV7-3	TRBJ2-5	TGTGCCAGCAGCTTAACTCACGGGGTCCAAGAGACCCAGTACTTC	CASSLTHGVQETQYF
18	TRBD2	NA	TRBV7-8	TRBJ2-5	TGTGCCAGCAGCTCAAGACTAGCGGGGGCTATGTACCAAGAGACCCAGTACTTC	CASSSRLAGAMYQETQYF
14	NA	NA	TRBV6-5	TRBJ1-2	TGTGCCAGCAGTTACTCAGAGGGAGCAGGGGGCTACACCTTC	CASSYSEGAGGYTF
16	NA	NA	TRBV27	TRBJ2-7	TGTGCCAGCAGTGGCTCGGTGGGCCAAGCAGTCTACGAGCAGTACTTC	CASSGSVGQAVYEQYF
15	NA	few	TRBV10-2	TRBJ2-2	TGCGCCAGCAGTGAGTTTCTCGGGACATCCGGGGAGCTGTTTTTT	CASSEFLGTSGELFF